Sequencing of this T cell receptor beta chain was carried out in a study of early T cells in non-severe SARS-CoV-2 infection. Across the study: Chains were not paired, and sequencing was done on bulk RNA from unsorted whole blood.

The library protocol tagged individual cDNA molecules with unique molecular identifiers. TCRdb independently ran MiXCR on the 5' RACE reads; one entry per CDR3 protein. This table has some 60,000 distinct CDR3 sequences, 7% to 8% appearing once. J was trimmed by 0 bases and V by 0 bases; bases with no gene match: 1. Germline V gene lookup returns CDR1 SNHLY and CDR2 FYNNEI. This CDR3 has 17 amino acids. This clonotype was seen repeatedly, ten times or more. The sequence derives from an adult who was a healthcare worker with PCR-confirmed SARS-CoV-2 infection or an uninfected control (not recorded which). The rearrangement uses TRBV2 and TRBJ2-3; TRBD1 matches 12 bases. Sequencing was done on a sample of whole blood. The CDR3 bases are TGTGCCAGCAGTGAAGCTGGGACAGGGGGCAGCACAGATACGCAGTATTTT. Its translation is CASSEAGTGGSTDTQYF.